What follows describes a single T cell receptor (beta chain). As yet, its antigen is unknown. Germline lookup yields CDR1 MNHNY and CDR2 SVGAGI (reference sequence). The CDR3 runs 14 residues. Trimming removed 5 bases from V and 4 bases from J, with 14 bases in between. Some clones are missing from TCRdb's copy, which holds only in-frame ones; the method was immunoSEQ multiplex PCR. Of approximately 90,000 clones detected, about 89% appear once; the ten largest clones hold roughly 6%. This sample is part of a study of graft-versus-host responses after intestinal transplantation. About the study: The study gave all recipients anti-thymocyte globulin induction, then tacrolimus and steroids for two to three years.

General study points: An association linked early post-transplant HvG declines with peak circulating GvH clone levels.

This sample comprised unstimulated CD8+ T cells sorted from spleen or lymph node cells, obtained before intestinal transplant. The receptor comes from a human donor who received an intestinal transplant. V gene TRBV6-6 combines with J gene TRBJ1-2; D might be TRBD1 (6 bases). The chain's CDR3 is CASSGVNRVYGYTF. CDR3 DNA sequence: TGTGCCAGCAGTGGGGTTAACAGGGTCTATGGCTACACCTTC.